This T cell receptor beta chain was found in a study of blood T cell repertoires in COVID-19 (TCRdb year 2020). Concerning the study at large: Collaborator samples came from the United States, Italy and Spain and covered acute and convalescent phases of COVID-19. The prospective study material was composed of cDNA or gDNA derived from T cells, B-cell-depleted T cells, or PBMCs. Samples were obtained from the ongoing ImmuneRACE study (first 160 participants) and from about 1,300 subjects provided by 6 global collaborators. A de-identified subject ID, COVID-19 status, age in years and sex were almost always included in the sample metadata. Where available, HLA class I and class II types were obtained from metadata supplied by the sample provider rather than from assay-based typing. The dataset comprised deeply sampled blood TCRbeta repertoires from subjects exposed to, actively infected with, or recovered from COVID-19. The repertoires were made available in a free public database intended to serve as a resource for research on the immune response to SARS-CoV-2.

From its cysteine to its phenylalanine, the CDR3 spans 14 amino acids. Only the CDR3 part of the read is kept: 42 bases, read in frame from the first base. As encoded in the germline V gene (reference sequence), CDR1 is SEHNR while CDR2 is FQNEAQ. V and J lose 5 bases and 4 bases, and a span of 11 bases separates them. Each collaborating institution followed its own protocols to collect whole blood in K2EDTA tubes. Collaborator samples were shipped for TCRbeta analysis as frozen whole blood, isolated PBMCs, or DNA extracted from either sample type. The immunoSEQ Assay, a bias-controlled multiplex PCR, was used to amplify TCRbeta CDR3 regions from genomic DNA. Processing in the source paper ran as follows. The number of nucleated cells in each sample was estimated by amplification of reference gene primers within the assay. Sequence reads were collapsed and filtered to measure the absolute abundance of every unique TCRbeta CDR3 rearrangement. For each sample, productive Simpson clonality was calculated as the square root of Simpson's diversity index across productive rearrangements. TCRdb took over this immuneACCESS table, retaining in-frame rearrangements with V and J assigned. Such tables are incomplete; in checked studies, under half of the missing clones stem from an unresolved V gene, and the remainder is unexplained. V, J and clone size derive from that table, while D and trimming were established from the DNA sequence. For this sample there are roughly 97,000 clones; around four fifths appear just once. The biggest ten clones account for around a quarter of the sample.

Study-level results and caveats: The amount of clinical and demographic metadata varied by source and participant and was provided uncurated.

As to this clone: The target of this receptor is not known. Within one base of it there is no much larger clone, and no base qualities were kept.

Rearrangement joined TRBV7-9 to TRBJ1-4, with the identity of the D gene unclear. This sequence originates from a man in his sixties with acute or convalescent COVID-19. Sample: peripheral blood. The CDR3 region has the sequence CASSPMAVNEKLFF. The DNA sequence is TGTGCCAGCAGCCCTATGGCGGTTAATGAAAAACTGTTTTTT.